One and the same sample provided the 12 T cell receptor beta chains below, sequenced in a study of beta chain features in type 1 diabetes. Every isolated RNA sample was fully reverse transcribed, so sequencing captured expressed TCRB transcripts. The repertoire was sequenced with immunoSEQ multiplex PCR; TCRdb's copy has only in-frame clones and lacks some. This sample has roughly 350,000 clones, with 9.5% to 12% found just once. The sequenced material came from naive CD4+ T cells from blood. All receptors come from a woman aged 25 to 39 in good health.

The chain couples TRBV5-4 to TRBJ1-2; 7 positions agree with TRBD1. CDR3 size: 15 residues. After removal of 4 bases from V and 2 bases from J, the junction contained 8 bases not matched to a gene. Germline V gene data show CDR1 as SGHNT and CDR2 as YYREEE (reference sequence). In DNA form, the CDR3 reads TGTGCCAGCAGCGGGCGAACAGGGGTCAACTATGGCTACACCTTC. Amino acid sequence: CASSGRTGVNYGYTF.

The V and J genes are TRBV7-6 and TRBJ2-1, with 13 positions matching TRBD2. Germline CDR1 and CDR2: SGHVS and FNYEAQ. The ends lost 6 bases at V and 9 bases at J; junction bases unmatched: 5. The CDR3 consists of 14 residues. The CDR3 DNA is TGTGCCAGCAGTTCCAGGACTAGCGGGAGTGAGCAGTTCTTC. It encodes CASSSRTSGSEQFF. Supplemented by reference TRBV7-6 and TRBJ2-1, the full variable domain reads GAGVSQSPRYKVTKRGQDVALRCDPISGHVSLYWYRQALGQGPEFLTYFNYEAQQDKSGLPNDRFSAERPEGSISTLTIQRTEQRDSAMYRCASSSRTSGSEQFFGPGTRLTVL.

This clone has more than one count but fewer than ten. For the CDR3, the DNA is TGTGCCACCCGGGGCAGGGGGCGCCTTGGCTACACCTTC. Its translation: CATRGRGRLGYTF. The rearrangement uses TRBV11-2 and TRBJ1-2; TRBD1 matches 8 bases. This CDR3 has 13 amino acids. V dropped 10 bases and J dropped 7; count of bases not matched to a gene: 11. The germline gives CDR1 SGHAT, CDR2 FQNNGV.

The DNA of the CDR3 is TGTGCCAGCTCACTTAGGTCCCCAGGTAACACTGAAGCTTTCTTT. It is translated as CASSLRSPGNTEAFF. The genes are TRBV18 and TRBJ1-1, with D unclear. Deletions cut 4 bases from V and 2 bases from J, with 14 bases between. This CDR3 spans 15 amino acids. CDR1 is KGHSH and CDR2 is LQKENI in the germline V gene. Combining the CDR3 with reference TRBV18 and TRBJ1-1 gives the whole variable domain NAGVMQNPRHLVRRRGQEARLRCSPMKGHSHVYWYRQLPEEGLKFMVYLQKENIIDESGMPKERFSAEFPKEGPSILRIQQVVRGDSAAYFCASSLRSPGNTEAFFGQGTRLTVV.

In regard to this clone: The sample carries other DNA sequences with the same CDR3. The CDR3 here is CASSLANYGYTF. The CDR3 DNA reads TGTGCCAGCTCATTAGCTAACTATGGCTACACCTTC. The chain couples TRBV28 to TRBJ1-2; D call uncertain. V was shortened by 8 bases and J by 0 bases, with 7 bases between the two germline ends. Germline CDR1 is MDHEN and CDR2 is SYDVKM. The CDR3 sequence is 12 residues long.

The J gene is TRBJ2-6, the V gene TRBV6-6, with D tentatively TRBD1 (5 bases). CDR1 is MNHNY and CDR2 is SVGAGI in the germline V gene (reference sequence). Trimming took off 2 bases at V and 0 bases at J, with 8 bases between the two ends. CDR3 length equals 16 residues. CDR3 loop: CASSYGQGSGANVLTF. For the CDR3, the DNA is TGTGCCAGCAGTTACGGCCAGGGCTCTGGGGCCAACGTCCTGACTTTC.

This clone was observed a handful of times. The V and J genes are TRBV28 and TRBJ2-7; D is unresolved. This CDR3 comprises 12 residues. Trimming left V 7 bases short and J 2 bases short, with 9 bases between. CDR1 MDHEN and CDR2 SYDVKM come from the germline V gene. CDR3 DNA sequence: TGTGCCAGCATCTTTGAGACCTACGAGCAGTACTTC. It codes for CASIFETYEQYF.

This clone has more than one count but fewer than ten. J is TRBJ2-1 and V is TRBV2; 9 positions match TRBD2. Germline V lookup: CDR1 SNHLY, CDR2 FYNNEI. V lost 1 base to trimming and J lost 4 bases; unmatched junction nucleotides: 5. The length of the CDR3 is 16 residues. The CDR3 spells CASSEGRAGGYNEQFF. The CDR3 DNA reads TGTGCCAGCAGTGAAGGCCGGGCGGGAGGGTACAATGAGCAGTTCTTC.

The gene calls are TRBV4-2 and TRBJ2-1, with 7 bases identical to TRBD2. The germline CDR1 and CDR2 sequences are LGHNA and YNFKEQ. Trimming took 2 bases from V and 5 from J; bases not matched to a gene: 12. This CDR3 contains 17 residues. CDR3 amino acids: CASSQSRGTPGNNEQFF. The CDR3 DNA is TGTGCCAGCAGCCAATCGCGGGGGACGCCAGGCAACAATGAGCAGTTCTTC.

This clone was seen a handful of times. The chain is built from TRBV18 and TRBJ2-3; possibly TRBD2 for D (6 bases). The germline V and J ends were trimmed by 5 bases and 6 bases, with 18 bases remaining between them. Germline CDR1 reads KGHSH; CDR2 reads LQKENI. This CDR3 comprises 15 residues. CDR3: CASSAYSGAGDTQYF. The CDR3 bases are TGTGCCAGCTCAGCCTATAGCGGAGCGGGTGATACGCAGTATTTT.

Only a few counts were recorded for this clone. The chain joins TRBV6-5 to TRBJ2-5, with D possibly matching TRBD1 (7 bases). This CDR3 comprises 16 residues. V gave up 0 bases and J gave up 5 bases, with 16 bases separating them. The germline CDR1 and CDR2 sequences are MNHEY and SVGAGI. The CDR3 loop reads CASSYSWRGLGETQYF. DNA for the CDR3: TGTGCCAGCAGTTACTCGTGGAGGGGGCTAGGTGAGACCCAGTACTTC.

Only a few counts were recorded for this clone. The chain carries TRBV7-9 and TRBJ2-1; 7 positions match TRBD2. V lost 5 bases to trimming and J lost 2 bases; unmatched junction nucleotides: 6. The CDR3 has 15 amino acids. The germline V gene has CDR1 SEHNR and CDR2 FQNEAQ (reference sequence). CDR3 in DNA: TGTGCCAGCAGCGCCCGGGCGGGAGCCTACAATGAGCAGTTCTTC. Encoded protein: CASSARAGAYNEQFF.